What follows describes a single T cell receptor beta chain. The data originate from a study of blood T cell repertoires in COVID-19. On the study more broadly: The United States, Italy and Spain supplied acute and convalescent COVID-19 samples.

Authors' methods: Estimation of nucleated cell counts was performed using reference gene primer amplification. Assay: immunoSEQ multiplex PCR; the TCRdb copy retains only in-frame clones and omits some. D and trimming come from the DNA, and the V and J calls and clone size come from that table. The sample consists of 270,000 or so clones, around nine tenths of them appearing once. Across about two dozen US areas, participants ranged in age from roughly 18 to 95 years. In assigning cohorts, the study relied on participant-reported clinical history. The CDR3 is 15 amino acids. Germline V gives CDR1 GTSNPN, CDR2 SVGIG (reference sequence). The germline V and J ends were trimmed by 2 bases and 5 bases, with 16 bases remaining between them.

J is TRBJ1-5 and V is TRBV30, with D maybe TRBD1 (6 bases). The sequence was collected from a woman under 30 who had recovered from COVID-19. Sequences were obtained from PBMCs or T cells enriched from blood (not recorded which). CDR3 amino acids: CAWSTTGLFDQPQHF. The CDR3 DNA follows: TGTGCCTGGAGTACTACAGGGCTGTTCGATCAGCCCCAGCATTTT.